This entry lists 11 T cell receptor beta chains sequenced from one sample in a study of control samples from healthy donors and cancer patients. Assay used: immunoSEQ multiplex PCR; TCRdb lists only in-frame clones, some missing. The sample lists over 200,000 clones, more than 65% occurring once. Sequenced input: PBMCs. All receptors derive from a woman aged 60-75 years with lung cancer.

The rearrangement joins TRBV3-1 (or the pseudogene TRBV3-2) to TRBJ1-3; D remains ambiguous. The CDR3 is 14 residues long. CDR1 LGHDT and CDR2 YNNKEL come from the germline V gene (reference sequence). The V end was cut by 4 bases, the J end by 1 base, with 8 bases between. The CDR3 region is CASSLRTSGNTIYF. The CDR3 DNA sequence: TGTGCCAGCAGCCTGCGGACTTCTGGAAACACCATATATTTT.

This clone was counted only a few times. This chain uses TRBV6-1 with TRBJ1-1; D might be TRBD1 (6 bases). The CDR3 has 13 amino acids. Germline-derived CDR1 and CDR2 are MNHNS and SASEGT. The germline V and J ends were trimmed by 3 bases and 11 bases, with 16 bases remaining between them. The CDR3 bases are TGTGCCAGCAGTGAGGGGGGGCGCCTCGGGGCTTTCTTT. This encodes CASSEGGRLGAFF.

The chain joins TRBV7-2 to TRBJ2-5; no firm D call. Germline loops: CDR1 SGHTA, CDR2 FQGNSA. The CDR3 sequence is 12 residues long. V was pared by 3 bases and J by 10 bases, with 12 bases between. CDR3 region: CASSFRLGDQYF. In DNA, the CDR3 is TGTGCCAGCAGCTTTAGGTTAGGAGACCAGTACTTC. Combining the CDR3 with reference TRBV7-2 and TRBJ2-5 gives the whole variable domain GAGVSQSPSNKVTEKGKDVELRCDPISGHTALYWYRQSLGQGLEFLIYFQGNSAPDKSGLPSDRFSAERTGGSVSTLTIQRTQQEDSAVYLCASSFRLGDQYFGPGTRLLVL.

The chain combines TRBV12-5 with TRBJ2-7; TRBD1 might be the D (6 bases). The ends were cut back, 5 bases at V and 2 bases at J, with 13 bases in the middle. The germline V gene encodes CDR1 LGHNT and CDR2 FRNRAP. The CDR3 sequence is 14 residues long. CDR3 sequence reads: CASGAWDIPYEQYF. CDR3 in DNA: TGTGCTAGTGGTGCCTGGGACATCCCCTACGAGCAGTACTTC.

The chain employs TRBV4-2 and TRBJ2-7; D is unclear. The CDR3 covers 15 residues. The germline V gene has CDR1 LGHNA and CDR2 YNFKEQ. With 4 bases removed from V and 2 bases from J, the gap between germline ends came to 15 bases. Here the CDR3 DNA reads TGTGCCAGCAGCCGCAGCGAGCCCGTACCCTACGAGCAGTACTTC. Its translation is CASSRSEPVPYEQYF.

The chain couples TRBV15 to TRBJ2-2, with D tentatively TRBD2 (5 bases). CDR3 length equals 13 residues. V lost 7 bases and J lost 6, with 12 bases in between. Germline CDR1 LNHNV, CDR2 YYDKDF (reference sequence). The CDR3 nucleotides are TGTGCCACCAAGGACGGCGGGCCCGGGGAGCTGTTTTTT. Its protein product is CATKDGGPGELFF.

This rearrangement joins TRBV5-4 to TRBJ2-1, with D possibly being TRBD2 (5 bases). Trimming cost V 4 bases and J 6 bases, with 20 bases left between them. Germline V gene lookup returns CDR1 SGHNT and CDR2 YYREEE (reference sequence). This CDR3 is built from 16 residues. This chain's CDR3 is CASSLDPDTGINEQFF. The CDR3 DNA reads as TGTGCCAGCAGCCTGGACCCCGATACGGGAATCAATGAGCAGTTCTTC. Full variable domain (outside the CDR3, taken from reference TRBV5-4 and TRBJ2-1): ETGVTQSPTHLIKTRGQQVTLRCSSQSGHNTVSWYQQALGQGPQFIFQYYREEENGRGNFPPRFSGLQFPNYSSELNVNALELDDSALYLCASSLDPDTGINEQFFGPGTRLTVL.

V gene TRBV10-3 combines with J gene TRBJ2-7; TRBD2 matches 8 bases. CDR3 length: 15 amino acids. V trimming: 0 bases; J trimming: 5 bases; junction bases outside the gene matches: 6. From germline, CDR1 is ENHRY and CDR2 SYGVKD. CDR3 region: CAISESETSVHEQYF. CDR3 nucleotide sequence: TGTGCCATCAGTGAGTCCGAGACTAGCGTGCACGAGCAGTACTTC.

A few counts support this clone. The chain recombines TRBV30 with TRBJ2-5, with D perhaps being TRBD1 or TRBD2 (6 bases each). Germline CDR1 reads GTSNPN; CDR2 reads SVGIG (reference sequence). This CDR3 comprises 12 residues. V shed 4 bases and J shed 4 bases, with 10 bases lying between them. The CDR3 region is CAWKGGSETQYF. The CDR3, as DNA: TGTGCCTGGAAGGGGGGATCAGAGACCCAGTACTTC.

The chain couples TRBV3-1 (or the pseudogene TRBV3-2) to TRBJ2-7, with TRBD2 as a possible D gene (6 bases). This CDR3 is built from 16 residues. V was shortened by 1 base and J by 2 bases, with 15 bases between the two germline ends. The germline CDR1 and CDR2 sequences are LGHDT and YNNKEL (reference sequence). The CDR3 reads CASSQGRIIAAYEQYF. The CDR3 DNA follows: TGTGCCAGCAGCCAAGGAAGGATCATAGCGGCCTACGAGCAGTACTTC.

The chain joins TRBV13 to TRBJ1-2, with 8 positions matching TRBD1. Germline values: CDR1 PRHDT, CDR2 FYEKMQ (reference sequence). The CDR3 is made up of 13 amino acids. J gave up 8 bases and V 1 base, and 3 bases lay outside the gene matches. The CDR3 DNA reads TGTGCCAGCAGCTTAGAACAGGGGGGCGGCTACACCTTC. Residues: CASSLEQGGGYTF.